These T cell receptor beta chains were read from a single sample in a study of early stage breast cancer tumors. Assay used: immunoSEQ multiplex PCR; TCRdb lists only in-frame clones, some missing. This repertoire shows around 28,000 clones, roughly 80% found once; its top ten account for approximately 12%. Sequenced: blood. Source of these receptors: a person between 55 and 69 years old with breast cancer. Both conserved end residues are part of each CDR3. The D gene is left open where the match is weak. The size field is filled for only some rows; it gives once, few, many or a size class.

v_gene,abundance,d_gene,j_gene,CDR3aa,CDR3nt
TRBV7-9,.,TRBD2,TRBJ2-3,CASSPQAGGADTQYF,TGTGCCAGCAGCCCACAAGCGGGAGGGGCAGATACGCAGTATTTT
TRBV4-1,.,TRBD1,TRBJ2-7,CASSPNPGTGIYEQYF,TGCGCCAGCAGCCCAAACCCGGGGACAGGCATTTACGAGCAGTACTTC
TRBV19,.,.,TRBJ1-2,CASKSGGYGGYTF,TGTGCCAGTAAAAGCGGTGGATATGGCGGCTACACCTTC
TRBV6-5,.,TRBD1,TRBJ2-7,CASSWLTGDEQYF,TGTGCCAGCAGTTGGCTTACAGGGGACGAGCAGTACTTC
TRBV5-1,few,TRBD1,TRBJ2-5,CASSGGQGLYQETQYF,TGCGCCAGCAGCGGGGGACAGGGGCTGTACCAAGAGACCCAGTACTTC
TRBV28,once,.,TRBJ2-3,CASSLRKVPDTQYF,TGTGCCAGCAGCCTGCGAAAAGTCCCAGATACGCAGTATTTT
TRBV10-3,.,TRBD2,TRBJ2-1,CAISEVLAGNEQFF,TGTGCCATCAGTGAGGTACTAGCGGGCAATGAGCAGTTCTTC
TRBV19,few,.,TRBJ1-5,CASTLRGSQPQHF,TGTGCCAGTACCCTTCGGGGGAGCCAGCCCCAGCATTTT
TRBV11-3,.,.,TRBJ2-1,CASSLGRQNEQFF,TGTGCCAGCAGCTTAGGGCGGCAGAATGAGCAGTTCTTC
TRBV5-4,.,TRBD1,TRBJ1-5,CASSKDRAGNQPQHF,TGTGCCAGCAGCAAGGACAGGGCTGGCAATCAGCCCCAGCATTTT
TRBV7-9,.,TRBD2,TRBJ2-1,CASSQGLAGGDEQFF,TGTGCCAGCAGCCAGGGACTAGCGGGAGGCGATGAGCAGTTCTTC
TRBV19,few,.,TRBJ1-2,CASISAHNYGYTF,TGTGCCAGTATCTCCGCGCATAACTATGGCTACACCTTC
TRBV27,few,TRBD1,TRBJ2-1,CASSYQRTGEAEQFF,TGTGCCAGCAGTTATCAAAGGACAGGGGAGGCTGAGCAGTTCTTC
TRBV18,.,TRBD1,TRBJ2-2,CASSEQGAFGSGELFF,TGTGCCAGCTCAGAACAGGGGGCCTTCGGGTCCGGGGAGCTGTTTTTT
TRBV7-2,.,.,TRBJ2-2,CASSLARANTGELFF,TGTGCCAGCAGCTTAGCGCGCGCGAACACCGGGGAGCTGTTTTTT
TRBV19,.,.,TRBJ2-1,CASSIDRSSYNEQFF,TGTGCCAGTAGTATTGACAGGAGCTCCTACAATGAGCAGTTCTTC
TRBV19,.,TRBD2,TRBJ2-2,CASSSTSGRGSGELFF,TGTGCCAGTAGTAGTACTAGCGGGAGGGGATCCGGGGAGCTGTTTTTT
TRBV28,few,TRBD1,TRBJ1-2,CASRSGQGDYGYTF,TGTGCCAGCAGGAGTGGACAGGGAGACTATGGCTACACCTTC
TRBV10-3,.,.,TRBJ2-2,CAISVLSDTGELFF,TGTGCCATCAGTGTGCTCAGCGACACCGGGGAGCTGTTTTTT
TRBV4-3,.,TRBD2,TRBJ2-2,CASSQDSGITGELFF,TGCGCCAGCAGCCAAGATAGCGGGATCACCGGGGAGCTGTTTTTT
TRBV19,.,.,TRBJ1-5,CASSSRGRSNQPQHF,TGTGCCAGTAGTTCCCGAGGCAGAAGCAATCAGCCCCAGCATTTT
TRBV5-1,.,.,TRBJ2-1,CASSPERGSYNEQFF,TGCGCCAGCAGCCCCGAGCGAGGCTCCTACAATGAGCAGTTCTTC
TRBV7-2,.,.,TRBJ2-7,CASSDVWRQSEQYF,TGTGCCAGCAGCGACGTGTGGAGGCAGAGCGAGCAGTACTTC
TRBV6-5,.,TRBD1,TRBJ2-1,CASSGTGGGDEQFF,TGTGCCAGCAGCGGGACAGGGGGAGGGGATGAGCAGTTCTTC
TRBV5-4,.,.,TRBJ1-1,CASSPGHRNTEAFF,TGTGCCAGCAGCCCGGGACACAGGAACACTGAAGCTTTCTTT
TRBV18,.,.,TRBJ2-1,CASSPIGGSSYNEQFF,TGTGCCAGCTCACCAATAGGCGGATCGTCCTACAATGAGCAGTTCTTC
TRBV7-2,few,TRBD1,TRBJ1-2,CASSSGGDRGIGYTF,TGTGCCAGCAGCTCAGGAGGGGACAGGGGAATTGGCTACACCTTC
TRBV9,.,TRBD1,TRBJ1-5,CASSGTGFAQPQHF,TGTGCCAGCAGCGGGACAGGGTTCGCTCAGCCCCAGCATTTT
TRBV5-4,.,.,TRBJ1-2,CASSLPANYGYTF,TGTGCCAGCAGCTTGCCAGCTAACTATGGCTACACCTTC
TRBV7-8,.,TRBD1,TRBJ2-5,CASSSQEDRAGETQYF,TGTGCCAGCAGTTCACAGGAGGACAGGGCTGGGGAGACCCAGTACTTC
TRBV5-1,.,TRBD2,TRBJ2-1,CASSLSRTSGTIYNEQFF,TGCGCCAGCAGCTTGTCCCGGACTAGCGGGACGATATACAATGAGCAGTTCTTC
TRBV10-3,.,TRBD1,TRBJ2-2,CAISEQGSNTGELFF,TGTGCCATCAGTGAACAGGGGTCGAACACCGGGGAGCTGTTTTTT
TRBV28,.,.,TRBJ1-4,CASSSISFRGRALATNEKLFF,TGTGCCAGCAGTTCTATTTCATTCCGTGGCAGGGCCCTCGCAACTAATGAAAAACTGTTTTTT
TRBV6-4,.,.,TRBJ1-1,CASTEENTEAFF,TGTGCCAGCACCGAGGAAAACACTGAAGCTTTCTTT
TRBV7-6,.,.,TRBJ1-1,CASTPGEGNTEAFF,TGTGCCAGCACTCCGGGGGAGGGGAACACTGAAGCTTTCTTT
TRBV25-1,.,TRBD1,TRBJ2-3,CASRGDTGTVTDTQYF,TGTGCCAGCAGGGGGGATACCGGGACAGTCACAGATACGCAGTATTTT
TRBV14,once,.,TRBJ2-6,CASRYRGDRVSGANVLTF,TGTGCCAGCAGGTATAGGGGCGATAGGGTAAGTGGGGCCAACGTCCTGACTTTC
TRBV11-1,.,TRBD2,TRBJ2-3,CASSLGLAGGTDTQYF,TGTGCCAGCAGCTTAGGGCTAGCGGGAGGCACAGATACGCAGTATTTT
TRBV29-1,.,TRBD2,TRBJ2-7,CSASQAGAIEQYF,TGCAGCGCTAGCCAAGCGGGAGCAATCGAGCAGTACTTC
TRBV6-1,few,TRBD1,TRBJ2-7,CASKGRDSLSYEQYF,TGTGCCAGCAAGGGCCGGGACAGCCTCTCCTACGAGCAGTACTTC